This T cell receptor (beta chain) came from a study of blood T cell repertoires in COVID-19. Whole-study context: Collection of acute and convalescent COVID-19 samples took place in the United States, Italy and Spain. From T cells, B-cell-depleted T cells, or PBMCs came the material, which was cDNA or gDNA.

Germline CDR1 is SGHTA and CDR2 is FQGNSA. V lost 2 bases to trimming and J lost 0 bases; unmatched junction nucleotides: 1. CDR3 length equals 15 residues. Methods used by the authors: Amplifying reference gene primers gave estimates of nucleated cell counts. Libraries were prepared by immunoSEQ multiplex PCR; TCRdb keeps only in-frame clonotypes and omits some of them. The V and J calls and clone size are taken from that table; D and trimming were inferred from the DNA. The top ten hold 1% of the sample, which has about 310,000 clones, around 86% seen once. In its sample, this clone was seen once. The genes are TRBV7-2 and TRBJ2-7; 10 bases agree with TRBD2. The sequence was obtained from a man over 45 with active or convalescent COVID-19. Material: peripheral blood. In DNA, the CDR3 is TGTGCCAGCAGCTTAAGGACTAGCGGCTCCTACGAGCAGTACTTC. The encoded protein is CASSLRTSGSYEQYF.